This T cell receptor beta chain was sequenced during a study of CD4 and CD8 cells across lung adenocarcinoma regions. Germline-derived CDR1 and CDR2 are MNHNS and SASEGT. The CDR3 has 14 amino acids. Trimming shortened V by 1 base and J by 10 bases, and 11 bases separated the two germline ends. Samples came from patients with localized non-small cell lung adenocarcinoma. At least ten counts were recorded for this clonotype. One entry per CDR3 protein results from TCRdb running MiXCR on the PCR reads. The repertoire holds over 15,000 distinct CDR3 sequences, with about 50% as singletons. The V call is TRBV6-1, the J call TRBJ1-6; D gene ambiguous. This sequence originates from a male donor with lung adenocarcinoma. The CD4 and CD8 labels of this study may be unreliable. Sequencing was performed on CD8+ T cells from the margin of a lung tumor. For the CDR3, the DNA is TGTGCCAGCAGTGAAGGAAGGAAAGGATCACCCCTCCACTTT. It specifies CASSEGRKGSPLHF.